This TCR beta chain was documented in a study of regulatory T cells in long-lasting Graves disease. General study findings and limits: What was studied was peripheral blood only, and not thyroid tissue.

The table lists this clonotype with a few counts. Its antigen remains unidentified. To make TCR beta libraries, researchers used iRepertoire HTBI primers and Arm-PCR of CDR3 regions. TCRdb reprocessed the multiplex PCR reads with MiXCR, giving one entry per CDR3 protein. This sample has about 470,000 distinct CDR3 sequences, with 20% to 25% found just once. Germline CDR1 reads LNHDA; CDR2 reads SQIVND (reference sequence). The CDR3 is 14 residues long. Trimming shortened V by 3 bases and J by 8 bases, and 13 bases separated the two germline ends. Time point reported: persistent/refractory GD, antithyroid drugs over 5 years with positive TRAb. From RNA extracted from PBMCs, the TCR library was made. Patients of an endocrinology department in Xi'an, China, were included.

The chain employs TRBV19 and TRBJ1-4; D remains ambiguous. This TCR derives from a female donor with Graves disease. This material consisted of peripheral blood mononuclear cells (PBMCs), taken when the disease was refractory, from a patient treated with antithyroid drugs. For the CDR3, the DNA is TGTGCCAGTAGTATGGGGATTGTAAACGAAAAACTGTTTTTT. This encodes CASSMGIVNEKLFF.